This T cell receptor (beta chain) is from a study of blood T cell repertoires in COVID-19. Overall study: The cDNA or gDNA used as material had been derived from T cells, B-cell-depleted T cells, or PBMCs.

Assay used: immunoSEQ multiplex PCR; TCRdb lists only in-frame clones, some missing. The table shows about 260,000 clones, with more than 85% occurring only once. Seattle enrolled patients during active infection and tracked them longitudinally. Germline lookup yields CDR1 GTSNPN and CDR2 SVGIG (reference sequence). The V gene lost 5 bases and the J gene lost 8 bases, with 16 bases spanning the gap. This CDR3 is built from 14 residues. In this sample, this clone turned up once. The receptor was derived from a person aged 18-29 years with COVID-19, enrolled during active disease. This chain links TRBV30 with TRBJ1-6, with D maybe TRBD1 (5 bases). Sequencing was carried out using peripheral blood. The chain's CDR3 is CAWGTWGGYSPLHF. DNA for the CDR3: TGTGCCTGGGGTACATGGGGGGGGTATTCACCCCTCCACTTT.